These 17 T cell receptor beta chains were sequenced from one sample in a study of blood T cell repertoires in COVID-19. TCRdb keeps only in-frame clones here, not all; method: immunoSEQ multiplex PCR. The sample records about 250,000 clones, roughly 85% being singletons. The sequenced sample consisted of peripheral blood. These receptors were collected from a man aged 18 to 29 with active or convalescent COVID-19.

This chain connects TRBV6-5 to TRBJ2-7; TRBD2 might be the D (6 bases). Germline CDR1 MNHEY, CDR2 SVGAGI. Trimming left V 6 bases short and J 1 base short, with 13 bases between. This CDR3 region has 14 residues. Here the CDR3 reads CASSQLGGSYEQYF. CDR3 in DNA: TGTGCCAGCAGCCAGTTGGGGGGATCCTACGAGCAGTACTTC.

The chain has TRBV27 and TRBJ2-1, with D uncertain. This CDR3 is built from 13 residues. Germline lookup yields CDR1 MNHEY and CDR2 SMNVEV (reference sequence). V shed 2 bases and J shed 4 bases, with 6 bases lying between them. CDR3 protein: CASSLGGYNEQFF. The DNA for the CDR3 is TGTGCCAGCAGTTTAGGCGGTTACAATGAGCAGTTCTTC.

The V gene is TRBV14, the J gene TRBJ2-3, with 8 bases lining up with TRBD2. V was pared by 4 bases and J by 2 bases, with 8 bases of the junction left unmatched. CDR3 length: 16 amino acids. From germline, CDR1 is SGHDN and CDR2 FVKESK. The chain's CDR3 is CASSLGSGVITDTQYF. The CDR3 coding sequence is TGTGCCAGCAGCCTCGGTAGCGGGGTAATCACAGATACGCAGTATTTT.

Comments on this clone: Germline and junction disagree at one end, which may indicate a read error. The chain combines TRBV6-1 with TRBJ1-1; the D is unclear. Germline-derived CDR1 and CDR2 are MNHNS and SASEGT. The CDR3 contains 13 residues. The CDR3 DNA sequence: TGTGCCAGCACTGAACAGATGAACACTGAAGCTTTCTTT. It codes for CASTEQMNTEAFF.

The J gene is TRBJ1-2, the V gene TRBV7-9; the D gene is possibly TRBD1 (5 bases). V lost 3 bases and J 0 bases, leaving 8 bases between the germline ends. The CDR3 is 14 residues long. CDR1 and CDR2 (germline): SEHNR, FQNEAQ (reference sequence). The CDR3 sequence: CASSLPGSNYGYTF. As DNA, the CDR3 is TGTGCCAGCAGCTTGCCAGGGTCTAACTATGGCTACACCTTC. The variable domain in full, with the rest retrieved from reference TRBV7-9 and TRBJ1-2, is DTGVSQNPRHKITKRGQNVTFRCDPISEHNRLYWYRQTLGQGPEFLTYFQNEAQLEKSRLLSDRFSAERPKGSFSTLEIQRTEQGDSAMYLCASSLPGSNYGYTFGSGTRLTVV.

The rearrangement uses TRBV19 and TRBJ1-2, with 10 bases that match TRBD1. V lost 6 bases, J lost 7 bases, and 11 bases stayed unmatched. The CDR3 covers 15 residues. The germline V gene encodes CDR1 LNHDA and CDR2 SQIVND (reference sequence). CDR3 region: CASSVTRTGGAGYTF. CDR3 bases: TGTGCCAGTAGCGTCACCAGGACAGGGGGTGCTGGCTACACCTTC.

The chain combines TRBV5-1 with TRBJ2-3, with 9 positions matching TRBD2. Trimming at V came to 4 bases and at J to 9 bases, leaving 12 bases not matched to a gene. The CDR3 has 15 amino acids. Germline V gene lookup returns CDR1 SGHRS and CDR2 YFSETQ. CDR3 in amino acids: CASSLSGGPQLTQYF. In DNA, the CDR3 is TGCGCCAGCAGCCTTAGCGGGGGCCCCCAGTTGACGCAGTATTTT.

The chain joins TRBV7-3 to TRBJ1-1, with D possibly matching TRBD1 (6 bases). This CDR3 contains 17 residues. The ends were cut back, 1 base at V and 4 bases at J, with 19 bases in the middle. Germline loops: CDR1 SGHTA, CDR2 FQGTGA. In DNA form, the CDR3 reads TGTGCCAGCAGCTTAATAAACCTATCGAGGGGGGGCACTGAAGCTTTCTTT. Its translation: CASSLINLSRGGTEAFF. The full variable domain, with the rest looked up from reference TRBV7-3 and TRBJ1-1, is GAGVSQTPSNKVTEKGKYVELRCDPISGHTALYWYRQSLGQGPEFLIYFQGTGAADDSGLPNDRFFAVRPEGSVSTLKIQRTERGDSAVYLCASSLINLSRGGTEAFFGQGTRLTVV.

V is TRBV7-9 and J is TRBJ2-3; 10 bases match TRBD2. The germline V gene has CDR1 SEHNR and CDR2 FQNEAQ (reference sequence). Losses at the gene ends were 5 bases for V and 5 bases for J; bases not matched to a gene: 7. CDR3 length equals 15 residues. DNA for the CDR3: TGTGCCAGCAGCCGGAGCGGGGGGGACGGAGATACGCAGTATTTT. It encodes CASSRSGGDGDTQYF.

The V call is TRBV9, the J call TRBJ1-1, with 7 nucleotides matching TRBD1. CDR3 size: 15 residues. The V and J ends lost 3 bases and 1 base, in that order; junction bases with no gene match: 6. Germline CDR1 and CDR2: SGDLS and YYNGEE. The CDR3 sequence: CASSARQGANTEAFF. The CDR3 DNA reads TGTGCCAGCAGCGCCCGACAGGGAGCGAACACTGAAGCTTTCTTT.

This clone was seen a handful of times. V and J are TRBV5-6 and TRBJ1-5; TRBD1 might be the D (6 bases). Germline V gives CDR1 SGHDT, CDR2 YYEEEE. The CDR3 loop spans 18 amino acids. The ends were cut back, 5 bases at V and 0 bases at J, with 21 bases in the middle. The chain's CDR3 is CASSSSLPGHFSNQPQHF. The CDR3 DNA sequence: TGTGCCAGCAGTTCCTCCCTCCCGGGACACTTTAGCAATCAGCCCCAGCATTTT.

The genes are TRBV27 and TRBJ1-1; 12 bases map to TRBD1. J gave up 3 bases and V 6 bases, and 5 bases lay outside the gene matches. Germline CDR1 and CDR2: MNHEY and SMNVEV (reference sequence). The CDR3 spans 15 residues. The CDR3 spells CASRRGQGAYTEAFF. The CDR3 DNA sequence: TGTGCCAGCAGACGGGGACAGGGGGCATACACTGAAGCTTTCTTT.

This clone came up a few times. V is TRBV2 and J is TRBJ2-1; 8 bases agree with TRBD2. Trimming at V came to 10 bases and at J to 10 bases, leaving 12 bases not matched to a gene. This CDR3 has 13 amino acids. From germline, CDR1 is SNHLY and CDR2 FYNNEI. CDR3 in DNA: TGTGCCACCTTAGCGGGGCGGACCGGGGAGCAGTTCTTC. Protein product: CATLAGRTGEQFF.

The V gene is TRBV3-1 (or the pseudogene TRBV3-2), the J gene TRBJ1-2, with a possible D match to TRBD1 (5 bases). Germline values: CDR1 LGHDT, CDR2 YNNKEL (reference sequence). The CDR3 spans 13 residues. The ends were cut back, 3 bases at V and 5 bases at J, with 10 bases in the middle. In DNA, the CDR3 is TGTGCCAGCAGCCACGCCAGGGTGTATGGCTACACCTTC. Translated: CASSHARVYGYTF.

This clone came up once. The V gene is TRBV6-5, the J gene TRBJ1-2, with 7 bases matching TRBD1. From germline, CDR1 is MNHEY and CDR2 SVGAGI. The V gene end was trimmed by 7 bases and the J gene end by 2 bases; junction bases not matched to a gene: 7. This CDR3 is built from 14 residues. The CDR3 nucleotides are TGTGCCAGCAACCGCCGGGACAGCAACTATGGCTACACCTTC. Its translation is CASNRRDSNYGYTF.

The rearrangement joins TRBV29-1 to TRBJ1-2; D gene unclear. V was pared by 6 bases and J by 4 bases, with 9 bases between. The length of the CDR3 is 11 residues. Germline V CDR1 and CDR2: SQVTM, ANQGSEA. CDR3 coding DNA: TGCAGCGTCACCGAGGGCTATGGCTACACCTTC. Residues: CSVTEGYGYTF.

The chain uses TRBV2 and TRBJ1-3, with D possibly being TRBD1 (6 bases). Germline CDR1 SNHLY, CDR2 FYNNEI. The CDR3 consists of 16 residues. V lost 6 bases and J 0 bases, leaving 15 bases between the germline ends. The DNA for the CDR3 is TGTGCCAGCAGCCAACAGGGTGGCGGCTCTGGAAACACCATATATTTT. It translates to CASSQQGGGSGNTIYF.